This TCR beta chain originates from a study of blood T cell repertoires in COVID-19. Study-wide background: Whether acute or convalescent, the COVID-19 samples came from the United States, Italy and Spain.

Authors' analysis steps: Estimates of nucleated cell counts were drawn from the amplification of reference gene primers. Sequencing was performed with immunoSEQ multiplex PCR; in TCRdb, only in-frame clones are kept and a portion is missing. The DNA was the basis for D and trimming; V, J and clone size are from that table. The sample holds 150,000 or so clones, around four fifths seen once. The V and J ends lost 6 bases and 10 bases respectively, with 19 bases between them. The CDR3 contains 15 residues. Germline CDR1 is MDHEN and CDR2 is SYDVKM. The TCR sequence derives from a woman aged 60 to 75 who had recovered from COVID-19. The rearrangement links TRBV28 to TRBJ1-6; D might be TRBD1 (6 bases). The sequencing sample was made of PBMCs or T cells enriched from blood (not recorded which). CDR3 sequence: CASSTGGLGRSPLHF. CDR3 DNA: TGTGCCAGCAGCACTGGGGGCTTGGGTCGCTCACCCCTCCACTTT. The complete variable domain, with remaining parts taken from reference TRBV28 and TRBJ1-6, reads DVKVTQSSRYLVKRTGEKVFLECVQDMDHENMFWYRQDPGLGLRLIYFSYDVKMKEKGDIPEGYSVSREKKERFSLILESASTNQTSMYLCASSTGGLGRSPLHFGNGTRLTVT.